This T cell receptor (beta chain) was sequenced during a study of PD-L1 blockade in urothelial cancer. Across the whole study: Patients commenced intravenous atezolizumab, 1,200 mg every 3 weeks, in the mid-2010s.

Method: immunoSEQ multiplex PCR; TCRdb's copy keeps in-frame clones and lacks some. The table lists nearly 50,000 clones, roughly 80% of them singletons. The CDR3 length is 18 residues. Germline V gene lookup returns CDR1 MGHRA and CDR2 YSYEKL. The trim removed 0 bases at V and 3 bases at J, leaving 11 bases unmatched. As to time point: peripheral blood 6 weeks after treatment start. This clone ranks as medium-sized. This rearrangement joins TRBV4-1 to TRBJ1-5; 7 bases align to TRBD1. This receptor was obtained from a man in his sixties or seventies with urothelial cancer. The source was PBMCs, collected around atezolizumab (anti-PD-L1) treatment. The CDR3 reads CASSQDPADRSFNQPQHF. For the CDR3, the DNA is TGCGCCAGCAGCCAAGACCCGGCGGACAGGAGCTTCAATCAGCCCCAGCATTTT.